This TCR beta chain was sequenced in a study of OX40 agonist ivuxolimab in advanced cancers. In the study overall: While on treatment, patients had intravenous ivuxolimab at 0.01 to 10 mg/kg every 2 weeks.

V was shortened by 9 bases and J by 1 base, with 15 bases between the two germline ends. The CDR3 runs to 14 residues. The germline CDR1 and CDR2 sequences are LNHDA and SQIVND (reference sequence). For this clone: Its antigen is currently unknown.

Study-wide results and limits: Clonal expansion from baseline to week 6 occurred in both CD4+ and CD8+ T cells. Expanded clones were, on average, more numerous among CD8+ T cells than CD4+.

The repertoire was sequenced with immunoSEQ multiplex PCR; TCRdb's copy has only in-frame clones and lacks some. The sample yields 60,000 or so clones, roughly nine tenths seen once. This specimen was CD4+ or CD8+ T cells sorted from blood, taken in a trial of the OX40 agonist ivuxolimab. The V and J genes are TRBV19 and TRBJ1-1, with D tentatively TRBD1 (5 bases). This clonotype was sampled from an adult with an advanced solid tumor such as melanoma, head and neck, liver or kidney cancer. The CDR3 region has the DNA TGTGCCAGCGGAAGGGGCCCGACGAACACTGAAGCTTTCTTT. The encoded protein is CASGRGPTNTEAFF.